This T cell receptor beta chain was identified during a study of blood T cell repertoires in COVID-19. The wider study: The cDNA or gDNA used as material had been derived from T cells, B-cell-depleted T cells, or PBMCs.

The Seattle site enrolled patients during active infection and followed them longitudinally. Authors' methods: Reference gene primer amplification gave nucleated cell count estimates. TCRdb's copy holds only in-frame clones and misses some; the assay was immunoSEQ multiplex PCR. For V, J and clone size, that table is used; D and trimming come from the DNA. The sample consists of about 160,000 clones, 85% to 90% of them appearing once. The V end was cut by 0 bases, the J end by 1 base, with 21 bases between. The CDR3 is 18 residues long. The germline V gene has CDR1 SQVTM and CDR2 ANQGSEA. The sequencing sample was made of peripheral blood. V and J are TRBV29-1 and TRBJ1-1; no definite D call. The TCR originated in a woman aged 65 to 85 with COVID-19, enrolled during active disease. The CDR3 nucleotides are TGCAGCGTTGAAGATCATAATAAAGAGGGAACTTCGAACACTGAAGCTTTCTTT. Residues: CSVEDHNKEGTSNTEAFF.